What follows describes a single T cell receptor (beta chain). Its specificity is not known. This sample is part of a study of CD8 T cells in Susac syndrome. RNA amounts of roughly 0.5 to 1 ug underwent reverse transcription with random hexamers. The TCR beta CDR3 was amplified by immunoSEQ multiplex PCR across 54 Vbeta, 13 Jbeta. TCRdb re-called the immunoSEQ multiplex PCR reads through MiXCR, storing one row per CDR3 protein. The sample contains around 170,000 distinct CDR3 sequences, 85% to 95% of which appear only once. The CDR3 runs to 17 residues. Germline V gene data show CDR1 as SGHDT and CDR2 as YYEEEE. The V and J ends lost 0 bases and 0 bases respectively, with 15 bases between them. Overall study results and limits: The study acknowledged a relatively small number of individuals in its TCR sequencing and HLA analysis.

From blood CD8+ and CD4+ T cells, TCR beta sequences were generated. Negative isolation was used for CD8+ and CD4+ T cells, and FACS enrichment was applied to TEMRA cells. Sequencing was performed on CD8+ T cells from PBMCs. This rearrangement joins TRBV5-6 to TRBJ2-5; weak D call: TRBD1 (5 bases). This TCR derives from a human donor with multiple sclerosis. The CDR3 DNA sequence: TGTGCCAGCAGCTTGGGACAGCAGAACTGGTACCAAGAGACCCAGTACTTC. Its protein product is CASSLGQQNWYQETQYF.